One and the same sample provided the 24 T cell receptor beta chains below, sequenced in a study of T cells in Graves' hyperthyroidism and ophthalmopathy. There were TCR beta CDR3 regions amplified from RNA transcripts. TCR CDR3 regions were first amplified by RT-PCR with HTBI primers. MiXCR was run by TCRdb on the multiplex PCR reads, yielding one entry per CDR3 protein. The sample has around 360,000 distinct CDR3 sequences; 13% to 15% are singletons. The sequenced sample consisted of blood. The receptors here all came from a woman aged 60 to 75 with Graves' ophthalmopathy.

This clonotype was seen more than once but under ten times. The V and J genes are TRBV6-1 and TRBJ1-5; D unclear. Trimming removed 4 bases from V and 4 bases from J, with 14 bases in between. From germline, CDR1 is MNHNS and CDR2 SASEGT. CDR3 size: 15 residues. This chain's CDR3 is CASSASGVRNQPQHF. DNA for the CDR3: TGTGCCAGCAGTGCCTCCGGGGTTCGGAATCAGCCCCAGCATTTT.

This clonotype was seen repeatedly, ten times or more. CDR3 loop: CASSLRFGTGGGYGYTF. In DNA, the CDR3 is TGTGCCAGCAGCTTGCGGTTTGGGACAGGGGGTGGCTATGGCTACACCTTC. This rearrangement joins TRBV5-8 to TRBJ1-2, with TRBD1 matching 11 bases. From germline, CDR1 is SGHTS and CDR2 YDEGEE. With V trimmed by 1 base and J by 4 bases, 9 bases remained unmatched. This CDR3 region has 17 residues. The full variable domain, with the rest looked up from reference TRBV5-8 and TRBJ1-2, is EAGVTQSPTHLIKTRGQQATLRCSPISGHTSVYWYQQALGLGLQFLLWYDEGEERNRGNFPPRFSGRQFPNYSSELNVNALELEDSALYLCASSLRFGTGGGYGYTFGSGTRLTVV.

In its sample, this clonotype was seen a few times. This chain joins TRBV9 and TRBJ2-1; D may be TRBD1 or TRBD2 (5 bases each). The germline V gene encodes CDR1 SGDLS and CDR2 YYNGEE. The CDR3 is 15 amino acids. The ends were cut back, 0 bases at V and 7 bases at J, with 14 bases in the middle. CDR3 sequence reads: CASSVVGDSSNEQFF. CDR3 sequence (DNA): TGTGCCAGCAGCGTAGTGGGAGACAGTTCAAATGAGCAGTTCTTC.

This clonotype has ten or more counts. The V gene is TRBV20-1, the J gene TRBJ2-1, with TRBD1 matching over 11 bases. Unmatched junction bases numbered 8, after V lost 3 bases and J lost 4 bases. The V gene's germline CDR1 is DFQATT and CDR2 SNEGSKA (reference sequence). CDR3 length: 16 amino acids. CDR3 protein: CSASPGGDRGYNEQFF. CDR3 in DNA: TGCAGTGCTAGTCCCGGGGGGGACAGGGGGTACAATGAGCAGTTCTTC.

The table lists this clonotype with a few counts. The chain combines TRBV6-1 with TRBJ2-2; TRBD2 is a possible D gene (5 bases). This CDR3 is built from 16 residues. Trimming shortened V by 10 bases and J by 6 bases, and 24 bases separated the two germline ends. Germline loops: CDR1 MNHNS, CDR2 SASEGT. CDR3 sequence (DNA): TGTGCCACCCGGGATCGATCAAGAGTTGCGGCCGGGGAGCTGTTTTTT. Translated, it gives CATRDRSRVAAGELFF.

This clonotype was recorded many times. The chain is built from TRBV7-9 and TRBJ2-7; 7 positions agree with TRBD1. Germline values: CDR1 SEHNR, CDR2 FQNEAQ (reference sequence). J lost 1 base, V lost 4 bases, and 7 bases had no gene match. This CDR3 has 15 amino acids. The CDR3 is CASSSMGTASYEQYF. CDR3 nucleotides: TGTGCCAGCAGCTCTATGGGGACAGCATCCTACGAGCAGTACTTC. Supplemented by reference TRBV7-9 and TRBJ2-7, the full variable domain reads DTGVSQNPRHKITKRGQNVTFRCDPISEHNRLYWYRQTLGQGPEFLTYFQNEAQLEKSRLLSDRFSAERPKGSFSTLEIQRTEQGDSAMYLCASSSMGTASYEQYFGPGTRLTVT.

This clonotype was counted many times. The chain is built from TRBV11-2 and TRBJ2-1, with D uncertain. The CDR3 length is 13 residues. V was clipped by 1 base and J by 6 bases, with 7 bases between them. CDR1 and CDR2 (germline): SGHAT, FQNNGV. This chain's CDR3 is CASSLGVRNEQFF. The CDR3 DNA reads TGTGCCAGCAGCTTAGGCGTCCGCAATGAGCAGTTCTTC.

The rearrangement links TRBV5-4 to TRBJ2-7, with 7 bases aligning to TRBD2. This CDR3 has 15 amino acids. Losses at the gene ends were 2 bases for V and 0 bases for J; bases not matched to a gene: 5. CDR1 is SGHNT, CDR2 YYREEE, per germline (reference sequence). The DNA for the CDR3 is TGTGCCAGCAGCTTTGGAGGGAGGGCCTCCTACGAGCAGTACTTC. Residues: CASSFGGRASYEQYF.

This clonotype has more than one count but fewer than ten. This rearrangement joins TRBV4-1 to TRBJ1-1, with D maybe TRBD1 (5 bases). V gave up 4 bases and J gave up 0 bases, with 12 bases separating them. The CDR3 has 15 residues. Germline values: CDR1 MGHRA, CDR2 YSYEKL. As DNA, the CDR3 is TGCGCCAGCAGCCCACGACAGAACATGAACACTGAAGCTTTCTTT. This encodes CASSPRQNMNTEAFF.

This clonotype has ten or more counts. V is TRBV3-1 and J is TRBJ2-1, with 12 positions matching TRBD2. V was clipped by 4 bases and J by 6 bases; unmatched bases: 19. Germline V gives CDR1 LGHDT, CDR2 YNNKEL (reference sequence). The CDR3 totals 20 residues. CDR3 nucleotide sequence: TGTGCCAGCAGCCCCAACACGAGGACTAGCGGGATGTCTGCGGTCAATGAGCAGTTCTTC. This gives the protein CASSPNTRTSGMSAVNEQFF.

This clonotype was seen repeatedly, ten times or more. The gene calls are TRBV20-1 and TRBJ2-7; 11 bases are a match to TRBD1. Trimming took 5 bases from V and 5 from J; bases not matched to a gene: 5. Per the germline V gene, CDR1 is DFQATT and CDR2 is SNEGSKA (reference sequence). The CDR3 is 13 residues long. CDR3: CSALGQGANEQYF. The CDR3 nucleotides are TGCAGTGCTTTAGGACAGGGGGCAAACGAGCAGTACTTC.

This clonotype turned up a few times. The chain joins TRBV7-2 to TRBJ2-5; D remains ambiguous. Looked up from germline, CDR1 is SGHTA and CDR2 is FQGNSA. With 1 base removed from V and 7 bases from J, the gap between germline ends came to 4 bases. There are 11 residues in the CDR3. The CDR3 sequence: CASSLDVTQYF. The DNA for the CDR3 is TGTGCCAGCAGCTTAGATGTGACCCAGTACTTC.

This clonotype came up many times. The gene calls are TRBV30 and TRBJ2-2; D is uncertain. In germline, CDR1 is GTSNPN, CDR2 SVGIG (reference sequence). V dropped 4 bases and J dropped 4 bases, with 13 bases sitting between them. The CDR3 runs 14 residues. In nucleotides, the CDR3 is TGTGCCTGGACTCAGAGGCAAATCACCGGGGAGCTGTTTTTT. Translated: CAWTQRQITGELFF.

This clonotype was counted a few times. A much larger clone lies a single base off, so this may be a read error. The chain links TRBV28 to TRBJ2-7; D remains unclear. This CDR3 is built from 15 residues. The V gene's germline CDR1 is MDHEN and CDR2 SYDVKM. The CDR3 bases are TGTGCCAGCAGTTTAAGAGGCGGTTTCTCCTACGGGCAGTACTTC. It yields the protein CASSLRGGFSYGQYF.

This clonotype has ten or more counts. The rearrangement joins TRBV7-8 to TRBJ2-3; 7 positions match TRBD2. This CDR3 has 18 amino acids. The ends lost 1 base at V and 7 bases at J; junction bases unmatched: 17. From germline, CDR1 is SGHVS and CDR2 FQNEAQ. The CDR3 protein is CASSLGDGRPLSRYTQYF. DNA for the CDR3: TGTGCCAGCAGCTTAGGTGACGGGAGGCCCTTATCGCGGTATACGCAGTATTTT.

This clonotype showed up just a few times. The chain is built from TRBV6-1 and TRBJ1-4, with D maybe TRBD1 (6 bases). Trimming pared 5 bases from V and 8 bases from J, leaving 12 bases between. Germline V CDR1 and CDR2: MNHNS, SASEGT. The CDR3 is made up of 13 amino acids. The CDR3 spells CASSSNRVEKLFF. CDR3 sequence (DNA): TGTGCCAGCAGTTCCAACAGGGTCGAAAAACTGTTTTTT.

Ten or more counts support this clonotype. The chain employs TRBV18 and TRBJ2-5; TRBD2 agrees at 7 bases. The trim removed 1 base at V and 2 bases at J, leaving 4 bases unmatched. Per germline, CDR1 KGHSH and CDR2 LQKENI. This CDR3 has 15 residues. CDR3: CASSPQGGPQETQYF. DNA for the CDR3: TGTGCCAGCTCACCACAGGGAGGGCCTCAAGAGACCCAGTACTTC.

The sample holds a few counts of this clonotype. This chain joins TRBV6-1 and TRBJ2-2; no clear D gene. Germline lookup yields CDR1 MNHNS and CDR2 SASEGT. V was cut by 2 bases and J by 5 bases, with 6 bases left in between. The CDR3 covers 13 residues. CDR3 loop: CASSETGTGELFF. CDR3 nucleotide sequence: TGTGCCAGCAGTGAAACCGGGACCGGGGAGCTGTTTTTT.

Worth noting for this clonotype: A clone one base away is much larger, so this may be a read error. This sequence joins TRBV5-6 and TRBJ2-3; possibly TRBD2 for D (5 bases). The ends were cut back, 4 bases at V and 1 base at J, with 10 bases in the middle. Germline CDR1 reads SGHDT; CDR2 reads YYEEEE. The CDR3 contains 14 residues. CDR3 nucleotide sequence: TGTGCCAGCAGCCCGAGGGCGGGCACAGATACGCAGTATTTT. This codes for CASSPRAGTDTQYF.

Ten or more counts support this clonotype. This CDR3 reads CASSQELAGLAYEQYF. The CDR3 nucleotides read TGTGCCAGCAGCCAAGAGTTAGCGGGATTAGCCTACGAGCAGTACTTC. The J gene is TRBJ2-7, the V gene TRBV3-1; 8 nucleotides agree with TRBD2. The CDR3 contains 16 residues. Per germline, CDR1 LGHDT and CDR2 YNNKEL (reference sequence). Germline trimming cut 0 bases from V and 2 bases from J; bases unmatched to any gene: 6.

This clonotype has a count of ten or more. The gene calls are TRBV5-5 and TRBJ2-2, with 12 bases aligning to TRBD1. J lost 7 bases, V lost 6 bases, and 7 bases had no gene match. The length of the CDR3 is 15 residues. The germline V gene encodes CDR1 SGHKS and CDR2 YYEKEE (reference sequence). The CDR3 protein is CASTRDRGLHGELFF. In DNA, the CDR3 is TGTGCCAGCACTCGGGACAGGGGGCTTCACGGGGAGCTGTTTTTT.

This clonotype was counted many times. The chain combines TRBV20-1 with TRBJ2-5; 8 bases align to TRBD1. This CDR3 region has 18 residues. With V trimmed by 0 bases and J by 1 base, 13 bases remained unmatched. CDR1 is DFQATT, CDR2 SNEGSKA, per germline (reference sequence). The CDR3 nucleotides read TGCAGTGCTAGAGAGAACAGGGGGTTCATCTCAATCCAAGAGACCCAGTACTTC. Residues: CSARENRGFISIQETQYF.

This clonotype was seen at least ten times. The chain couples TRBV5-6 to TRBJ2-1; D might be TRBD2 (5 bases). In germline, CDR1 is SGHDT, CDR2 YYEEEE. Trimming cost V 4 bases and J 0 bases, with 14 bases left between them. CDR3 length equals 16 residues. The CDR3 coding sequence is TGTGCCAGCAGCCCCTTAGCGCCTAGCTCCTACAATGAGCAGTTCTTC. Translation gives CASSPLAPSSYNEQFF.

The V gene is TRBV28, the J gene TRBJ1-2, with a tentative D call TRBD1 (5 bases). The germline V gene encodes CDR1 MDHEN and CDR2 SYDVKM. The CDR3 is 12 residues long. V lost 4 bases, J lost 8 bases, and 11 bases lay in between. This CDR3 reads CASSWGWGGYTF. The CDR3 bases are TGTGCCAGCAGTTGGGGTTGGGGCGGCTACACCTTC.